This is a list of T cell receptor beta chains from one sample in a study of CD8+CD57+ T cells in acquired aplastic anemia. TCRdb recomputed calls from the reads with MiXCR, one row per CDR3 protein. The sample has a few hundred thousand distinct CDR3 sequences, roughly 64% seen once. Sequencing was done on a sample of sorted CD4+, CD8+, or CD8+CD57+ T cells (not recorded which) from PBMCs. The receptors here all came from a human donor in good health, serving as a control. The CDR3 runs from the conserved cysteine through the conserved F or W. Each record gives: J gene, V gene, D gene, clone size, CDR3 DNA, CDR3 protein. D genes are given only for firm matches. Rows may omit the clone size; those that give it use once, few, many or a size class.

>TRBJ2-5|TRBV19|TRBD2|many
TGTGCCAGCACGACTAGCGGGGACCAAGAGACCCAGTACTTC
CASTTSGDQETQYF
>TRBJ1-5|TRBV12-3/TRBV12-4|.|.
TGTGCCAGCAGTTACCCGACCTACTCGAAGCCCCAGCATTTT
CASSYPTYSKPQHF
>TRBJ1-1|TRBV5-1|.|.
TGCGCCAGCAGCCAAGGGCCCCTAGGTGAAGCTTTCTTT
CASSQGPLGEAFF
>TRBJ1-6|TRBV12-3/TRBV12-4|.|many
TGTGCCAGCAGTTTTGAATTGAATTCACCCCTCCACTTT
CASSFELNSPLHF
>TRBJ1-4|TRBV7-2|.|.
TGTGCCAGCACAACTAATGAACTCCTGTTTTTT
CASTTNELLFF
>TRBJ1-6|TRBV7-2|.|.
TGTGCCAGCGGGGAACGACAGTATTCTTCCGCCCTCCACTTT
CASGERQYSSALHF
>TRBJ2-3|TRBV5-1|TRBD2|.
TGCGCCAGCAGCGCGGGGGGGCACACAGATACGCAGTATTTT
CASSAGGHTDTQYF
>TRBJ1-2|TRBV7-2|.|.
TGTGCCAGCAGCTTAGCAACTAGCGGGGGGCAGGGGACCACCTTC
CASSLATSGGQGTTF
>TRBJ2-3|TRBV19|.|few
TGTGCCAGTAGACCCGGGCCAGGGGTCTCAGATACGCAGTATTTT
CASRPGPGVSDTQYF
>TRBJ2-1|TRBV27|.|many
TGTGCCAGCAGTCGCCAGACCGATACCTACAATGAGCAGTTCTTC
CASSRQTDTYNEQFF
>TRBJ1-6|TRBV20-1|.|.
TGCAGTGCTAAGGGGAACCTACGGTCACCCCTCCACTTT
CSAKGNLRSPLHF
>TRBJ2-2|TRBV5-4|.|.
TGTGCCAGCAGTTTAGGCACGGGGGCCCAGAACACCGGGGAGCTGTTTTTT
CASSLGTGAQNTGELFF
>TRBJ1-1|TRBV9|.|.
TGTGCCAGCAGCACCCATGGGGAACTGAACTACGAAGCTTTCTTT
CASSTHGELNYEAFF
>TRBJ2-5|TRBV5-6|.|.
TGTGCCAGCTACCGGGATGCAAAAGAGACCCAGTACTTC
CASYRDAKETQYF
>TRBJ2-6|TRBV14|.|.
TGTGCCAGCAGCCCCGAAATCCGGCCACGAGCCGTACTCCTGACTTTC
CASSPEIRPRAVLLTF
>TRBJ1-4|TRBV6-1|.|many
TGTGCCAGCAGTGAAGGACAAGTTAATGAAAAACTGTTTTTT
CASSEGQVNEKLFF
>TRBJ2-5|TRBV28|TRBD2|few
TGTGCCAGCAGTTTGGGACTCTCGCGGGGGGCCGGAGAGACCCAGTACTTC
CASSLGLSRGAGETQYF
>TRBJ2-5|TRBV3-1|.|.
TGTGCCAGCAGCCTCCGGGACACCAGCCAAGAGACCCAGTACTTC
CASSLRDTSQETQYF
>TRBJ1-1|TRBV9|.|.
TGTGCCAGCAGCGTACGGGCAGGGGCTCATACGACTCAAGCTTTCTTT
CASSVRAGAHTTQAFF
>TRBJ1-6|TRBV12-3/TRBV12-4|TRBD1|.
TGTGCCAGCAGTATCCGACAGGGGGCGAATTCACCCCTCCACTTT
CASSIRQGANSPLHF
>TRBJ1-2|TRBV9|.|.
TGTGCCAGCAGCGTAGCTGGGACGGAAGCTTCCTATGGCTACACCTTC
CASSVAGTEASYGYTF
>TRBJ2-7|TRBV7-2|.|.
TGTGCCAGCAGCTTAGGGCCCTCAGGGGAGAAGTCATTC
CASSLGPSGEKSF
>TRBJ1-2|TRBV20-1|.|.
TGCAGTGCTATGAGGGTCGGGGACTATGGCTACACCTTC
CSAMRVGDYGYTF
>TRBJ2-2|TRBV14|.|.
TGTGCCAGCAGCCCTCACGGGCGCTCGGGGACTCGGGTTTTT
CASSPHGRSGTRVF
>TRBJ2-7|TRBV5-4|TRBD2|once
TGTGCCAGCAGCGGGGACGGAACGGGAGGCGAGCAGTACTTC
CASSGDGTGGEQYF
>TRBJ2-1|TRBV10-3|.|.
TGTGCCACACGGGCCCCGGACAATGGGCAGTTCTTC
CATRAPDNGQFF
>TRBJ1-1|TRBV29-1|.|.
TGCAGCGTTGAACTCGCGGAGAGAAACACTGAAGCTTTCTTT
CSVELAERNTEAFF
>TRBJ1-1|TRBV7-3|.|.
TGTGCCAGCAGCGTAGAGGGGGGATACTCTTTCTTT
CASSVEGGYSFF
>TRBJ1-2|TRBV9|.|many
TGTGCCAGCAGCCCCCCCATGGGTCCCAACTATGGCTACACCTTC
CASSPPMGPNYGYTF
>TRBJ1-6|TRBV7-8|.|.
TGTGCCAGCAGCTTAGCGGGGGGGGGGGCTGCCCCACTCCACTTT
CASSLAGGGAAPLHF
>TRBJ2-7|TRBV20-1|TRBD2|few
TGCAGTGCTAGAGAGCCGGGACTAGCGAACGAGCAGTACTTC
CSAREPGLANEQYF
>TRBJ1-5|TRBV10-3|.|once
TGTGCCATCAGCCCTACAGGGTCGAGACAGCCCCAGCATTTT
CAISPTGSRQPQHF
>TRBJ2-5|TRBV9|.|.
TGTGCCAGCAGCGTAAGGGAGACCCAGGACTTCGTGCGGGAGACCCAGTACTTC
CASSVRETQDFVRETQYF
>TRBJ1-2|TRBV7-9|TRBD1|.
TGTGCCAGCACTAGGACAGGGTGCTACATCTTC
CASTRTGCYIF
>TRBJ1-5|TRBV19|.|once
TGTGCCAGTAGTATTACAGCGGGCCCTGGCAATCAGCCCCAGCATTTT
CASSITAGPGNQPQHF
>TRBJ1-1|TRBV25-1|.|.
TGTGCCAGCAGAGCGGGGGCCACTGAAGCTTTCTTT
CASRAGATEAFF
>TRBJ2-7|TRBV2|.|.
TGTGCCAGCAGTGAACGGGGGACAAAGTCCTACGAGCAGTACTTC
CASSERGTKSYEQYF
>TRBJ1-1|TRBV29-1|.|once
TGCAGCGTTGTTGGGGAGGAAGAGAGCACTGAAGCTTTCTTT
CSVVGEEESTEAFF
>TRBJ2-1|TRBV14|.|.
TGTGCCAGCAGCCAAGGATTAGCGGCTGCTGGGCAGTTCTTC
CASSQGLAAAGQFF
>TRBJ2-7|TRBV20-1|.|once
TGCAGTGCGCCACGAACGGGCATCTCCTACGAGCAGTACTTC
CSAPRTGISYEQYF
>TRBJ1-2|TRBV4-3|.|.
TGCGCCAGCGGCTCTCAGCTCTCGGATTTCTATGGCTACACCTTC
CASGSQLSDFYGYTF
>TRBJ2-1|TRBV6-6|TRBD2|many
TGTGCCAGCTCGCTAGCGGGATTCTACAATGAGCAGTTCTTC
CASSLAGFYNEQFF
>TRBJ1-4|TRBV20-1|.|.
TGCAGTGCTCTGGTTCGGGGCGGGGGGTCCTCCTACAATGAAAAACTGTTTTTT
CSALVRGGGSSYNEKLFF
>TRBJ1-2|TRBV9|.|.
TGTGCCAGCAGCGTCCGACAGTCATATGGCTACACCTTC
CASSVRQSYGYTF
>TRBJ1-3|TRBV7-4|.|.
TGTGCCAGCAGTGGGGCAGGGGTGAGCACCCTATATTTT
CASSGAGVSTLYF
>TRBJ1-1|TRBV25-1|.|.
TGTGCCAGCAGTGAAAATCGACCGGACAACACTGAAGCTTTCTTT
CASSENRPDNTEAFF
>TRBJ1-5|TRBV2|.|.
TGTGCCAGCAGTGGAGGCACGGCGCCCCAGCTTTTT
CASSGGTAPQLF
>TRBJ1-2|TRBV2|TRBD1|few
TGTGCCAGCAGTGAATGGCCCGGGACAGGCAACTATGGCTACACCTTC
CASSEWPGTGNYGYTF
>TRBJ2-7|TRBV7-4|.|.
TGTGCCAGCAGCGCACCAGCGGGACAGGCCTTTCGGCAGTACTTC
CASSAPAGQAFRQYF
>TRBJ1-1|TRBV7-9|.|.
TGCGCCAGCAGCTTGGCGATGGACATGATCACTGAAGCCTTCTTT
CASSLAMDMITEAFF
>TRBJ2-3|TRBV5-1|TRBD1|.
TGCGCCAGCAGATGGACAGGGAACAGTGAAGATACGCAGTATTTT
CASRWTGNSEDTQYF
>TRBJ1-1|TRBV19|.|few
TGTGCCAGTACGGGTGGCGCTGAAGCTTTCTTT
CASTGGAEAFF
>TRBJ1-3|TRBV20-1|.|.
TGCAGTGCAACCAGAGGAGGGCAGCCCCACACCATATATTTT
CSATRGGQPHTIYF
>TRBJ2-7|TRBV2|.|.
TGTGCCAGCAGCGTGTCAGGACCAGTCTGCGAGCAGTACTTC
CASSVSGPVCEQYF
>TRBJ2-2|TRBV19|TRBD1|many
TGTGCCAGTCGGACAGGGGAGGTGACCGGGGAGCTGTTTTTT
CASRTGEVTGELFF
>TRBJ2-3|TRBV9|TRBD1|.
TGTGCCAGCAGCGACGGACAGGGACAAGATACGCAGTATTTT
CASSDGQGQDTQYF
>TRBJ2-6|TRBV20-1|.|once
.
CSAIGGGAYGYTFAF